A selection of T cell receptor beta chains follows, all from one sample in a study of OX40 agonist ivuxolimab in advanced cancers. Method: immunoSEQ multiplex PCR; TCRdb's copy keeps in-frame clones and lacks some. The table has 54,000 or so clones, over 70% seen once. Sequencing used CD4+ or CD8+ T cells sorted from blood, obtained in a trial of the OX40 agonist ivuxolimab. These receptors all come from an adult with an advanced solid tumor such as melanoma, head and neck, liver or kidney cancer. Both conserved end residues are part of each CDR3. D genes are given only for firm matches. Size is omitted from some rows. Given values are once, few, many or a class for expanded clones.

J gene,clone size,D gene,V gene,CDR3 DNA,CDR3 protein
TRBJ1-1,few,TRBD1,TRBV29-1,TGCAGCGTCCGGACAGGGGGCACTGAAGCTTTCTTT,CSVRTGGTEAFF
TRBJ1-2,.,.,TRBV5-1,TGCGCCAGCAGCCGGGGCAACTATGGCTACACCTTC,CASSRGNYGYTF
TRBJ2-7,.,TRBD2,TRBV7-9,TGTGCCAGCACCTCAAGTGGGCGGGAGTACTACGAGCAGTACTTC,CASTSSGREYYEQYF
TRBJ2-3,.,.,TRBV7-3,TGTGCCAGCAGCTTAGGTTGGACAGATACGCAGTATTTT,CASSLGWTDTQYF
TRBJ1-4,once,.,TRBV28,TGTGCCAGCAGTTTATTCGCGGCAGCAACTAATGAAAAACTGTTTTTT,CASSLFAAATNEKLFF
TRBJ2-3,.,.,TRBV5-4,TGTGCCAGCAGCGTGGACCCCACTTACACAGATACGCAGTATTTT,CASSVDPTYTDTQYF
TRBJ1-1,.,TRBD1,TRBV25-1,TGTGCCAGCGGGGACAGGGGTAGCACTGAAGCTTTCTTT,CASGDRGSTEAFF
TRBJ2-6,.,TRBD2,TRBV18,TGTGCCAGCTCGCGGACTAGCGGGGGCTCTGGGGCCAACGTCCTGACTTTC,CASSRTSGGSGANVLTF
TRBJ2-4,.,TRBD1,TRBV28,TGTGCCAGCAGTTCCGGACAGGAGACTCAGTACTTC,CASSSGQETQYF
TRBJ1-5,.,.,TRBV18,TGTGCCAGCTCAGTACAGGGCTACAATCAGCCCCAGCATTTT,CASSVQGYNQPQHF
TRBJ2-1,.,TRBD2,TRBV9,TGTGCCAGCAGCGTAGGCGGGGGGGCCTACAATGAGCAGTTCTTC,CASSVGGGAYNEQFF
TRBJ1-2,.,.,TRBV19,TGTGCCAGTAGTCGGGACGTACTACGAGCTAACTATGGCTACACCTTC,CASSRDVLRANYGYTF
TRBJ2-2,.,.,TRBV7-2,TGTGCCAGCAGCTCTGCAGGGAGATCGAACACCGGGGAGCTGTTTTTT,CASSSAGRSNTGELFF
TRBJ1-1,.,TRBD1,TRBV12-5,TGTGCTAGTGGCCGTGGGACAGGAATGAACACTGAAGCTTTCTTT,CASGRGTGMNTEAFF
TRBJ2-3,.,TRBD2,TRBV5-1,TGCGCCAGCAGCTTGGGAGCGGGAGGGCCGGACGATACGCAGTATTTT,CASSLGAGGPDDTQYF
TRBJ1-6,few,.,TRBV5-1,TGCGCCAGCAGCTTGGATGGGGGCATAAACAGTTCACCCCTCCACTTT,CASSLDGGINSSPLHF
TRBJ2-5,.,.,TRBV5-1,TGCGCCAGCAGCTTGGTAGTAACAGGCGGGCAAGAGACCCAGTACTTC,CASSLVVTGGQETQYF
TRBJ2-7,.,TRBD2,TRBV13,TGTGCCAGCAGCCAACGGACTAGCGGGGGGTCTTCCTACGAGCAGTACTTC,CASSQRTSGGSSYEQYF
TRBJ2-3,.,.,TRBV5-4,TGTGCCAGCAGCTTGGGTCAGTCAAGGGACACAGATACGCAGTATTTT,CASSLGQSRDTDTQYF
TRBJ1-5,.,TRBD1,TRBV5-5,TGTGCCAGCAGCTTGGGCGAGGACAGGGAAAATCAGCCCCAGCATTTT,CASSLGEDRENQPQHF
TRBJ2-3,.,.,TRBV11-3,TGTGCCAGCAGCTTAGATGGGGAGTCAGATACGCAGTATTTT,CASSLDGESDTQYF
TRBJ2-1,.,TRBD2,TRBV27,TGTGCCAGCAGCCAAAGCGGGGGGGCTTACAATGAGCAGTTCTTC,CASSQSGGAYNEQFF
TRBJ1-2,.,.,TRBV20-1,TGCAGTGCTATACCGGGGTACGGCTACACCTTC,CSAIPGYGYTF
TRBJ2-7,.,TRBD1,TRBV4-1,TGCGCCAGCAGCCAAACCGGGACAGGGCTGCCCGAGCAGTACTTC,CASSQTGTGLPEQYF
TRBJ2-1,.,TRBD2,TRBV28,TGTGCCAGCAGCCCTCTAGCGGGAGGCTCCTACAATGAGCAGTTCTTC,CASSPLAGGSYNEQFF
TRBJ1-1,few,.,TRBV5-4,TGTGCCAGCAGCATAGGAGGAGGCACTGAAGCTTTCTTT,CASSIGGGTEAFF
TRBJ2-7,once,TRBD1,TRBV16,TGTGCCAGCAGCCAAATCCAGGGGGTATACGAGCAGTACTTC,CASSQIQGVYEQYF
TRBJ2-7,.,.,TRBV5-1,TGCGCCAGCAGCTTTAGGGGGAGGACGTACGAGCAGTACTTC,CASSFRGRTYEQYF
TRBJ1-1,.,TRBD1,TRBV29-1,TGCAGCGTTGGACAGGGGGCGGGTGAAGCTTTCTTT,CSVGQGAGEAFF
TRBJ2-7,.,.,TRBV5-6,TGTGCCAGCAGCTTGGGTGGACTAAGCTACGAGCAGTACTTC,CASSLGGLSYEQYF
TRBJ1-5,.,.,TRBV7-2,TGTGCCAGCAGCTTAGGTCCGGGAGGCCATCAGCCCCAGCATTTT,CASSLGPGGHQPQHF
TRBJ1-2,.,TRBD1,TRBV5-6,TGTGCCAGCAGCTTGCTGGCTGAGGGGGCGGAGGGCTACACCTTC,CASSLLAEGAEGYTF
TRBJ2-7,.,.,TRBV28,TGTGCCAGCAGTCCCGGGACAAACTACGAGCAGTACTTC,CASSPGTNYEQYF
TRBJ1-5,.,TRBD1,TRBV4-2,TGTGCCAGCAGCCGCGCTCAGGGGGCGTCTCAGCCCCAGCATTTT,CASSRAQGASQPQHF
TRBJ1-4,.,.,TRBV28,TGTGCCAGCAGTTCGGGTTCTTATGAAAAACTGTTTTTT,CASSSGSYEKLFF
TRBJ1-4,.,.,TRBV5-1,TGCGCCAGCAGCCCAGGGACCGCAACTAATGAAAAACTGTTTTTT,CASSPGTATNEKLFF
TRBJ1-2,.,.,TRBV28,TGTGCCAGCAGTTTAGATCGGCCTGATTTAGGCTACACCTTC,CASSLDRPDLGYTF
TRBJ1-3,.,.,TRBV6-1,TGTGCCAGCAGTGAGGGCTCTGGAAACACCATATATTTT,CASSEGSGNTIYF
TRBJ2-1,.,TRBD1,TRBV28,TGTGCCAGCAGTTTACCAGACAGGGGGTCGGATGAGCAGTTCTTC,CASSLPDRGSDEQFF
TRBJ2-2,.,.,TRBV18,TGTGCCAGCTCTCAGGACTCTACGCAGACCGGGGAGCTGTTTTTT,CASSQDSTQTGELFF
TRBJ1-1,.,.,TRBV11-2,TGTGCCAGCAGCTTGGTGAGGGGGAACACTGAAGCTTTCTTT,CASSLVRGNTEAFF
TRBJ2-1,.,TRBD2,TRBV9,TGTGCCAGCAGCCCGGGACTAGCGGGGGGGCAGTTCTTC,CASSPGLAGGQFF
TRBJ2-5,.,TRBD2,TRBV5-8,TGTGCCAGCAGCGTGGGACTAGCGGGGCAGACCCAGTACTTC,CASSVGLAGQTQYF
TRBJ1-4,.,.,TRBV28,TGTGCCAGCACCCTAGGAGTAGGGGCTAATGAAAAACTGTTTTTT,CASTLGVGANEKLFF
TRBJ2-7,.,TRBD1,TRBV2,TGTGCCAGCAGTCCGGACAGGGGGTTCTACGAGCAGTACTTC,CASSPDRGFYEQYF
TRBJ2-7,.,.,TRBV11-2,TGTGCCAGCAGCTTAGTGGGGGGAAACTACGAGCAGTACTTC,CASSLVGGNYEQYF
TRBJ2-2,.,.,TRBV7-9,TGTGCCAGTAGAGTGGGGACAAAGAACACCGGGGAGCTGTTTTTT,CASRVGTKNTGELFF
TRBJ2-1,.,.,TRBV7-8,TGTGCCAGCAGCCTCAGGGGCCAAACCTACAATGAGCAGTTCTTC,CASSLRGQTYNEQFF
TRBJ2-7,.,TRBD2,TRBV28,TGTGCCAGCAGAATGAGTGGCCGGCAGACTAGCGGGTCCTACGAGCAGTACTTC,CASRMSGRQTSGSYEQYF
TRBJ1-6,.,.,TRBV6-1,TGTGCCAGCAGTGTTGGGTTGGGGGATTCACCCCTCCACTTT,CASSVGLGDSPLHF
TRBJ1-5,.,.,TRBV6-5,TGTGCCAGCACCCAAGCTTGGGGTCAGCCCCAGCATTTT,CASTQAWGQPQHF